This T cell receptor beta chain was documented in a study of technical replicates of blood from several donors. This clone was counted between two and nine times. Sequencing used immunoSEQ multiplex PCR; TCRdb keeps in-frame clones, though not all of them. This sample carries 65,000 to 90,000 clones, 65% to 90% of them seen once, and the ten largest clones take under 5.5%. Material for sequencing was PBMCs. This TCR was sampled from a human donor in good health. Some clones in this sample may be carry-over from other donors' samples.

In DNA, the CDR3 is TGTGCCAGCAGCTTCGGCGGATTTAACTATGGCTACACCTTC. Residues: CASSFGGFNYGYTF. The gene calls are TRBV11-2 and TRBJ1-2; no definite D call. Trimming took 3 bases from V and 1 from J, leaving 9 bases between them. There are 14 residues in the CDR3. Germline assignment: CDR1 SGHAT and CDR2 FQNNGV.